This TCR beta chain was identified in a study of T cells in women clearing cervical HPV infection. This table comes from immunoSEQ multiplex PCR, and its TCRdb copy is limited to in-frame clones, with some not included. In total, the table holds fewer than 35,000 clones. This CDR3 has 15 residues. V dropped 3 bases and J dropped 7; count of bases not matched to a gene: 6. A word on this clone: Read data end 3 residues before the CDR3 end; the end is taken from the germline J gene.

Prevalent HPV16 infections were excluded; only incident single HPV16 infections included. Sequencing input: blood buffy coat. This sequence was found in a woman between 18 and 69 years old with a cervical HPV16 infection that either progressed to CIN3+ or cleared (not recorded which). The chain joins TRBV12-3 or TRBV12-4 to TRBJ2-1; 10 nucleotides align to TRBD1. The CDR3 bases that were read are TGTGCCAGCAGTTTGGGACAGGGGTATGAAAATGAG. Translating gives CASSLGQGYENE. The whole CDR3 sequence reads CASSLGQGYENEQFF.